This TCR beta chain is from a study of blood T cell repertoires in COVID-19. Profiled with immunoSEQ multiplex PCR; TCRdb holds only in-frame clones, not every one. The sample shows about 130,000 clones, around 87% of them seen only once. The CDR3 runs to 15 residues. Germline V gene lookup returns CDR1 WSHSY and CDR2 SAAADI. The V end lost 5 bases, the J end lost 1 base, and 12 bases lay between the germline ends. Sequencing input: peripheral blood. The chain links TRBV10-2 to TRBJ1-5; D is unclear. The TCR sequence derives from a woman aged 60-70 years with acute or convalescent COVID-19. The CDR3 sequence is CASSPSSLSNQPQHF. The DNA of the CDR3 is TGCGCCAGCAGTCCCTCTTCACTAAGCAATCAGCCCCAGCATTTT.